This TCR beta chain was sequenced for a study of CD8 T cell repertoires and HIV-1 epitope variants (dated by TCRdb to about 2020). Notes on the research overall: Twenty-five peptides representing autologous and known Gag and Nef epitope variants were each used to stimulate T cells in separate culture wells. The control conditions were a CMV, EBV and flu peptide pool, the Ebola AY9 epitope as a negative control, and a well with no peptide. Three Gag epitope families and Nef HW9 and YT9 were included among the tested epitopes. Using the EasySep Human T Cell Enrichment Kit, T cells were enriched and then co-cultured with an equal number of autologous T cell-negative cells acting as antigen-presenting cells. Cultures ran for about eleven days in IMDM with gentamicin, with half-media changes on days 3 and 7 adding IL-2, IL-7 and IL-15. An aliquot of 1M T cells was set aside as an uncultured baseline condition, separate from the approximately 80 T cell cultures. Running each culture condition in triplicate, except for one peptide done in duplicate, gave a total of 75 to 95 T cell cultures. Results and caveats for the whole study, not just this receptor: Roughly 5 clonotypes recognized the Nef KF9 family and one clonotype recognized the HW9 family, while no responses were seen to the TAALDMSHF plasma variant. The study identified about ten antigen-specific TCR beta clonotypes, over 5 of which appeared to be cross-reactive for autologous or known escape epitope variants. The assay identified only TCR beta chains and indicated proliferation to antigen, not T cell function or cytokine profile.

Sequencing of TCR beta CDR3 regions was performed at survey depth on the immunoSEQ platform. The QIAamp DNA micro kit was used to extract genomic DNA from every cultured and uncultured CD8+ T cell population. For the original study's pipeline: Samples with fewer than 5,000 productive reads were excluded, which removed about 6.5% of the roughly 75 HIV peptide-stimulated cultures. A MANAFEST web app trimmed sequences to CDR3 and removed nonproductive sequences, CDR3s under 5 amino acids, and those not starting C or ending F/W. Antigen-specific clonotypes had to expand in at least 2 of 3 replicates versus no-peptide control at FDR 0.01, only within one epitope family. A specific clonotype also had to show a frequency at least fivefold higher than in wells stimulated with peptides from other epitope families. TCRdb re-hosts the immuneACCESS table, in-frame sequences only. Its copies lack some clones; in the studies checked, an unresolved V gene accounts for under half of them, and the cause for the rest is not known. That table gives V, J and clone size, and the DNA gave D and trimming. For this sample the table gives about 5,400 clones, of which over 50% were detected only once. The ten largest account for roughly 43% of the sample.

The EasySep Human CD8+ T Cell Enrichment Kit was used on day 10 to isolate CD8+ T cells from every culture. This clone is labeled medium-sized (0.01 to 0.1%). No antigen is known for it. No much larger clonotype is one base removed from it; base qualities were not supplied. The CDR3 numbers 15 residues from cysteine through phenylalanine. Solely the CDR3 DNA is kept, with 45 bases framed from the first base. The germline V gene gives CDR1 as MDHEN and CDR2 as SYDVKM. Trimming at the junction amounts to 5 bases on V and 3 bases on J, and the germline ends lie 17 bases apart. The material sequenced was cultured CD8+ T cells derived from PBMCs. The source is a male donor with HIV. Recombination joined TRBV28 with TRBJ2-7, with no confidently assigned D gene. CDR3 reads: CASSPRLGDLYEQYF. The DNA reads as follows: TGTGCCAGCAGTCCCCGACTGGGCGACCTCTACGAGCAGTACTTC.